This T cell receptor (beta chain) appears in the sequencing data of a study of blood T cell repertoires in COVID-19. Overall study: The study drew acute and convalescent COVID-19 samples from the United States, Italy and Spain. The cDNA or gDNA used as material had been derived from T cells, B-cell-depleted T cells, or PBMCs.

V was trimmed by 3 bases and J by 6 bases, leaving 8 bases between them. Germline assignment: CDR1 LNHDA and CDR2 SQIVND (reference sequence). The CDR3 length is 13 residues. As handled by the study authors: Cell counts per sample came from amplifying reference gene primers. Data came from immunoSEQ multiplex PCR; TCRdb stores just in-frame clones and leaves some out. The V and J calls and clone size were taken over from that table, and D and trimming were inferred from the DNA. The sample contains some 120,000 clones, about 89% of which appear only once. Sequenced material: peripheral blood. The rearrangement joins TRBV19 to TRBJ1-4; tentatively, D is TRBD1 (5 bases). This clonotype originated in a human donor with acute or convalescent COVID-19. The donor label of this sample is uncertain. The CDR3 DNA sequence: TGTGCCAGTAGTATGTCAGGGTATGAAAAACTGTTTTTT. As protein: CASSMSGYEKLFF.